Listed below are T cell receptor beta chains from one sample, sequenced in a study of blood T cell repertoires in COVID-19. The protocol was immunoSEQ multiplex PCR, while the TCRdb copy is restricted to in-frame clones and leaves out a portion. The data show 250,000 or so clones, approximately 89% seen once. The sequenced sample consisted of peripheral blood. These receptors all stem from a woman in her forties who had recovered from COVID-19. Each CDR3 is given with its conserved first and last residue. The order of the fields is V gene, D gene, J gene, clone size, CDR3 protein, CDR3 DNA. A D gene is named only where the DNA matches it firmly. Size values are once, few and many counts, or a class for expanded clones, and some rows have none.

v_gene: TRBV27
d_gene: TRBD1
j_gene: TRBJ1-2
abundance: NA
CDR3aa: CASSLTGDDGYTF
CDR3nt: TGTGCCAGCAGTCTGACAGGGGATGATGGCTACACCTTC

v_gene: TRBV27
d_gene: NA
j_gene: TRBJ2-3
abundance: NA
CDR3aa: CASSLLNPWGTSTDTQYF
CDR3nt: TGTGCCAGCAGTTTATTGAACCCATGGGGCACCAGCACAGATACGCAGTATTTT

v_gene: TRBV2
d_gene: NA
j_gene: TRBJ1-6
abundance: NA
CDR3aa: CASSMTDRDSPLHF
CDR3nt: TGTGCCAGCAGTATGACAGATCGGGATTCACCCCTCCACTTT

v_gene: TRBV6-2/TRBV6-3
d_gene: TRBD1
j_gene: TRBJ1-1
abundance: NA
CDR3aa: CASSVTPGQVMNTEAFF
CDR3nt: TGTGCCAGCAGTGTAACGCCGGGACAGGTGATGAACACTGAAGCTTTCTTT

v_gene: TRBV4-1
d_gene: NA
j_gene: TRBJ2-3
abundance: NA
CDR3aa: CASSPPGVLTDTQYF
CDR3nt: TGCGCCAGCAGCCCCCCCGGGGTTCTCACAGATACGCAGTATTTT

v_gene: TRBV27
d_gene: NA
j_gene: TRBJ2-1
abundance: NA
CDR3aa: CASSSKDWYSYNEQFF
CDR3nt: TGTGCCAGCAGTTCCAAGGACTGGTACTCCTACAATGAGCAGTTCTTC

v_gene: TRBV7-3
d_gene: TRBD2
j_gene: TRBJ2-1
abundance: NA
CDR3aa: CASSLIAGGYNEQFF
CDR3nt: TGTGCCAGCAGCTTAATAGCGGGGGGGTACAATGAGCAGTTCTTC

v_gene: TRBV30
d_gene: NA
j_gene: TRBJ1-2
abundance: NA
CDR3aa: CAWSTGLANYGYTF
CDR3nt: TGTGCCTGGTCAACAGGGTTAGCTAACTATGGCTACACCTTC

v_gene: TRBV3-1/TRBV3-2
d_gene: NA
j_gene: TRBJ1-3
abundance: few
CDR3aa: CASSQGGRDTIYF
CDR3nt: TGTGCCAGCAGCCAAGGAGGGCGCGACACCATATATTTT

v_gene: TRBV11-3
d_gene: NA
j_gene: TRBJ1-1
abundance: NA
CDR3aa: CASSPRGTLYTEAFF
CDR3nt: TGTGCCAGCAGCCCCCGGGGTACTCTTTACACTGAAGCTTTCTTT

v_gene: TRBV27
d_gene: NA
j_gene: TRBJ2-1
abundance: NA
CDR3aa: CASSRENPYNEQFF
CDR3nt: TGTGCCAGCAGTCGGGAGAACCCCTACAATGAGCAGTTCTTC

v_gene: TRBV29-1
d_gene: TRBD2
j_gene: TRBJ2-7
abundance: once
CDR3aa: CSVAGTSGGHYEQYF
CDR3nt: TGCAGCGTGGCCGGGACTAGCGGGGGCCACTACGAGCAGTACTTC

v_gene: TRBV6-6
d_gene: TRBD1
j_gene: TRBJ1-2
abundance: NA
CDR3aa: CATVGQGHGYTF
CDR3nt: TGTGCCACGGTAGGACAGGGGCATGGCTACACCTTC